The 29 T cell receptor beta chains in this list originate from one sample, sequenced in a study of CXCR3-negative and CXCR3-positive naive CD8 T cells. With UMI labels, 5' RACE was used to prepare the TRB cDNA libraries. Using the 5' RACE reads, TCRdb records one entry per CDR3 protein without DNA. This specimen shows around 90,000 distinct CDR3 sequences; the ten leading clones hold roughly 0.99%. Sequencing was carried out using naive CXCR3- CD8+ T cells from blood. As for subset: CD45RO-CCR7+CD27+CD95- naive CD8+ T cells lacking CXCR3 (TNR3-). The receptors derive from a human donor in good health. Some clones in this sample may be carry-over from other donors' samples.

V gene TRBV13 combines with J gene TRBJ2-1; the TCRdb call, TRBD1, lacks DNA for checking. The CDR3 is made up of 16 amino acids. Germline-derived CDR1 and CDR2 are PRHDT and FYEKMQ (reference sequence). The CDR3 loop reads CASSRRDKGVYNEQFF.

The chain recombines TRBV4-3 with TRBJ2-1; the D call from TCRdb, TRBD2, cannot be confirmed without DNA. The CDR3 consists of 16 residues. CDR1 LGHNA and CDR2 YSLEER come from the germline V gene. CDR3 sequence reads: CASSQDLRRAGYEQFF.

The chain uses TRBV5-1 and TRBJ1-1; with no DNA, the TCRdb D assignment of TRBD1 cannot be verified. The CDR3 sequence is 14 residues long. CDR1 and CDR2 from the germline V gene are SGHRS and YFSETQ. CDR3 in amino acids: CASSLGYGATEAFF. The full variable domain, completed using reference TRBV5-1 and TRBJ1-1, is KAGVTQTPRYLIKTRGQQVTLSCSPISGHRSVSWYQQTPGQGLQFLFEYFSETQRNKGNFPGRFSGRQFSNSRSEMNVSTLELGDSALYLCASSLGYGATEAFFGQGTRLTVV.

CDR3 region: CASSPRRVLGEKLFF. The chain couples TRBV14 to TRBJ1-4; TCRdb's D gene call, TRBD1, goes unchecked for lack of DNA. This CDR3 contains 15 residues. Germline V gene sequence: CDR1 SGHDN, CDR2 FVKESK.

This chain connects TRBV28 to TRBJ2-7; TCRdb outputs TRBD2, but without DNA this stays unchecked. This CDR3 is 13 amino acids long. CDR1 is MDHEN and CDR2 is SYDVKM in the germline V gene. The CDR3: CASSRGGAYEQYF.

This chain joins TRBV13 and TRBJ2-1; the TCRdb call, TRBD2, lacks DNA for checking. CDR3 length: 15 amino acids. Germline V lookup: CDR1 PRHDT, CDR2 FYEKMQ (reference sequence). The CDR3 loop is CASTHGTSGYNEQFF.

V and J are TRBV12-3 or TRBV12-4 and TRBJ1-1; TCRdb lists TRBD1, though no DNA is available to test this call. CDR3 length: 12 amino acids. CDR3 protein: CASSPRVTEAFF.

This sequence joins TRBV5-1 and TRBJ2-7; TCRdb outputs TRBD2, but without DNA this stays unchecked. CDR3 length: 13 residues. CDR1 is SGHRS and CDR2 is YFSETQ in the germline V gene. CDR3 loop: CASRRLAPYEQYF.

Here the CDR3 reads CSVEDLGSYEQYF. The chain links TRBV29-1 to TRBJ2-7. The CDR3 runs to 13 residues. The germline gives CDR1 SQVTM, CDR2 ANQGSEA.

The V and J genes are TRBV6-1 and TRBJ2-6. Germline CDR1 and CDR2: MNHNS and SASEGT. The CDR3 spans 15 residues. CDR3 amino acids: CASSDVYSGANVLTF.

The chain has TRBV29-1 and TRBJ2-1; absent DNA, TCRdb's TRBD1 call cannot be checked. The CDR3 consists of 17 residues. CDR1 SQVTM and CDR2 ANQGSEA come from the germline V gene. Here the CDR3 reads CSVEGVVRGASYNEQFF.

V gene TRBV5-6 combines with J gene TRBJ2-7. Germline V gene lookup returns CDR1 SGHDT and CDR2 YYEEEE. This CDR3 region has 13 residues. CDR3 amino acids: CASSLVESYEQYF. Using reference TRBV5-6 and TRBJ2-7 for the parts outside the CDR3, the full variable domain is DAGVTQSPTHLIKTRGQQVTLRCSPKSGHDTVSWYQQALGQGPQFIFQYYEEEERQRGNFPDRFSGHQFPNYSSELNVNALLLGDSALYLCASSLVESYEQYFGPGTRLTVT.

The chain couples TRBV6-5 to TRBJ2-2; TCRdb's D call, TRBD2, is unchecked because there is no DNA. CDR1 is MNHEY and CDR2 is SVGAGI in the germline V gene. The CDR3 consists of 17 residues. CDR3 region: CASSYSGSYTNTGELFF.

This rearrangement joins TRBV7-9 to TRBJ2-7. This CDR3 has 14 residues. The germline V gene has CDR1 SEHNR and CDR2 FQNEAQ (reference sequence). CDR3 in amino acids: CASSLVGSAYEQYF.

The chain couples TRBV7-9 to TRBJ2-1; the TCRdb call, TRBD2, lacks DNA for checking. Looked up from germline, CDR1 is SEHNR and CDR2 is FQNEAQ (reference sequence). The CDR3 contains 15 residues. The chain's CDR3 is CASSPGLAGDYEQFF.

V is TRBV28 and J is TRBJ1-6; TCRdb's D call of TRBD1 is untestable without DNA. There are 17 residues in the CDR3. From germline, CDR1 is MDHEN and CDR2 SYDVKM. The CDR3 spells CASSETGFSSYNSPLHF.

The J gene is TRBJ2-2, the V gene TRBV5-6. This CDR3 region has 11 residues. The germline CDR1 and CDR2 sequences are SGHDT and YYEEEE. This CDR3 reads CASSQSGELFF.

The chain's CDR3 is CSASDRIQETQYF. V usage is TRBV20-1 and J usage is TRBJ2-5; TCRdb calls TRBD1, which cannot be checked without DNA. CDR1 is DFQATT, CDR2 SNEGSKA, per germline (reference sequence). The CDR3 loop spans 13 amino acids.

V is TRBV3-1 and J is TRBJ1-1. The CDR3 totals 13 residues. Germline CDR1 and CDR2: LGHDT and YNNKEL (reference sequence). CDR3 sequence reads: CASSPLERAEAFF.

V is TRBV11-3 and J is TRBJ2-7; TCRdb names TRBD1, which stays unverified in the absence of DNA. The CDR3 is made up of 15 amino acids. Germline lookup yields CDR1 SGHNT and CDR2 YENEEA. The CDR3 sequence is CASRFGTGVSYEQYF.

V and J are TRBV5-1 and TRBJ2-7; the TCRdb call, TRBD1, lacks DNA for checking. The CDR3 consists of 13 residues. CDR1 SGHRS and CDR2 YFSETQ come from the germline V gene. This CDR3 is CASSFAGVHEQYF. The whole variable domain, filled in from reference TRBV5-1 and TRBJ2-7, reads KAGVTQTPRYLIKTRGQQVTLSCSPISGHRSVSWYQQTPGQGLQFLFEYFSETQRNKGNFPGRFSGRQFSNSRSEMNVSTLELGDSALYLCASSFAGVHEQYFGPGTRLTVT.

This chain connects TRBV18 to TRBJ2-1; lacking DNA, the TRBD2 call made by TCRdb goes unchecked. Germline assignment: CDR1 KGHSH and CDR2 LQKENI. This CDR3 contains 15 residues. The CDR3 spells CASSPGSGQYNEQFF. The full variable domain, in which reference TRBV18 and TRBJ2-1 provide the parts outside the CDR3, is NAGVMQNPRHLVRRRGQEARLRCSPMKGHSHVYWYRQLPEEGLKFMVYLQKENIIDESGMPKERFSAEFPKEGPSILRIQQVVRGDSAAYFCASSPGSGQYNEQFFGPGTRLTVL.

V and J are TRBV20-1 and TRBJ2-5; as DNA is missing, the TRBD1 call by TCRdb cannot be tested. CDR1 is DFQATT, CDR2 SNEGSKA, per germline (reference sequence). CDR3 size: 13 residues. CDR3 loop: CSAVTENQETQYF.

The chain links TRBV4-1 to TRBJ2-1; as DNA is missing, the TRBD1 call by TCRdb cannot be tested. The CDR3 is made up of 15 amino acids. From germline, CDR1 is MGHRA and CDR2 YSYEKL. The CDR3 loop is CASSLGQGWDNEQFF.

The CDR3 region is CASSLHPTENANTGELFF. V gene TRBV5-6 combines with J gene TRBJ2-2; the TRBD1 assignment by TCRdb is unverifiable without DNA. CDR3 size: 18 residues. Germline assignment: CDR1 SGHDT and CDR2 YYEEEE.

The chain combines TRBV6-2 or TRBV6-3 with TRBJ2-1; TCRdb indicates TRBD2, and absent DNA this call remains unverified. Germline loops: CDR1 MNHEY, CDR2 SVGEGT. This CDR3 is built from 15 residues. CDR3 amino acids: CASSFAGGSYNEQFF.

This chain uses TRBV20-1 with TRBJ2-7; the TCRdb D gene call, TRBD2, has no DNA to confirm it. Germline lookup yields CDR1 DFQATT and CDR2 SNEGSKA (reference sequence). This CDR3 has 14 residues. CDR3 protein: CSATLRTGRYEQYF.

The genes are TRBV28 and TRBJ2-1; as DNA is missing, the TRBD2 call by TCRdb cannot be tested. The CDR3 spans 20 residues. Germline V lookup: CDR1 MDHEN, CDR2 SYDVKM. CDR3 sequence reads: CASSIDGLAESERGYNEQFF.

The chain recombines TRBV7-9 with TRBJ2-7; the TCRdb call, TRBD1, lacks DNA for checking. The CDR3 totals 18 residues. In germline, CDR1 is SEHNR, CDR2 FQNEAQ (reference sequence). This CDR3 is CASSITPGTGVGDYEQYF. The whole variable domain, remainder taken from reference TRBV7-9 and TRBJ2-7, is DTGVSQNPRHKITKRGQNVTFRCDPISEHNRLYWYRQTLGQGPEFLTYFQNEAQLEKSRLLSDRFSAERPKGSFSTLEIQRTEQGDSAMYLCASSITPGTGVGDYEQYFGPGTRLTVT.